Below are 7 T cell receptor beta chains sequenced from a single sample in a study of OX40 agonist ivuxolimab in advanced cancers. Receptor libraries were prepared by the immunoSEQ multiplex PCR assay. Held by TCRdb, this immuneACCESS table contains in-frame sequences only and omits some clones. Under half of the omission traces to an unresolved V gene where checked; the cause of the rest is unknown. For this sample the table gives tens of thousands of clones, of which roughly 80% were detected only once. The top ten clonotypes cover almost 1.5% of the sample. Material: CD4+ or CD8+ T cells sorted from blood, obtained in a trial of the OX40 agonist ivuxolimab. Every receptor here comes from an adult with an advanced solid tumor such as melanoma, head and neck, liver or kidney cancer.

This clone turned up a few times. The chain carries TRBV15 and TRBJ2-1; D is perhaps TRBD1 (5 bases). The V gene's germline CDR1 is LNHNV and CDR2 YYDKDF (reference sequence). Deletions cut 1 base from V and 5 bases from J, with 15 bases between. This CDR3 contains 16 residues. The CDR3 is CATSRVAGWDDNEQFF. The DNA of the CDR3 is TGTGCCACCAGCAGAGTCGCAGGGTGGGATGACAATGAGCAGTTCTTC.

This clone was picked up one time. The chain joins TRBV5-6 to TRBJ1-6, with a weak D call TRBD1 (5 bases). Trimming removed 0 bases at V and 10 bases at J, with 11 bases between. CDR3 length equals 14 residues. Germline V gene lookup returns CDR1 SGHDT and CDR2 YYEEEE. The CDR3 loop reads CASSLAGTGSPLHF. CDR3 coding DNA: TGTGCCAGCAGCTTGGCCGGGACGGGGTCACCCCTCCACTTT. Combining the CDR3 with reference TRBV5-6 and TRBJ1-6 gives the whole variable domain DAGVTQSPTHLIKTRGQQVTLRCSPKSGHDTVSWYQQALGQGPQFIFQYYEEEERQRGNFPDRFSGHQFPNYSSELNVNALLLGDSALYLCASSLAGTGSPLHFGNGTRLTVT.

The V gene is TRBV10-2, the J gene TRBJ2-1; 7 bases fit TRBD1. The CDR3 has 12 residues. The germline gives CDR1 WSHSY, CDR2 SAAADI. The J segment lost 2 bases and the V segment lost 8 bases, leaving 0 bases of the junction unmatched. CDR3 in DNA: TGCGCCAGCGGGACAGCCTACAATGAGCAGTTCTTC. Its protein product is CASGTAYNEQFF.

The gene calls are TRBV30 and TRBJ1-2; maybe TRBD1 (6 bases). The CDR3 is 11 amino acids. Germline V gene sequence: CDR1 GTSNPN, CDR2 SVGIG (reference sequence). Trimming took 3 bases from V and 5 from J, leaving 7 bases between them. The CDR3 is CAWRTGYGYTF. The CDR3 DNA follows: TGTGCCTGGAGGACAGGTTATGGCTACACCTTC.

The V call is TRBV11-2, the J call TRBJ1-2, with D perhaps TRBD1 (6 bases). Germline V gene data show CDR1 as SGHAT and CDR2 as FQNNGV. The CDR3 extends over 15 amino acids. Trimming took off 5 bases at V and 5 bases at J, with 18 bases between the two ends. The CDR3 sequence is CASSPGGAGFYGYTF. The DNA for the CDR3 is TGTGCCAGCAGCCCCGGGGGGGCCGGGTTTTATGGCTACACCTTC.

The chain uses TRBV5-1 and TRBJ1-2; D gene ambiguous. Trimming cost V 0 bases and J 8 bases, with 14 bases left between them. CDR3 length equals 14 residues. Looked up from germline, CDR1 is SGHRS and CDR2 is YFSETQ. CDR3 in amino acids: CASSLAGREAGYTF. CDR3 coding DNA: TGCGCCAGCAGCTTGGCCGGCCGGGAGGCCGGCTACACCTTC. Using reference TRBV5-1 and TRBJ1-2 for the parts outside the CDR3, the full variable domain is KAGVTQTPRYLIKTRGQQVTLSCSPISGHRSVSWYQQTPGQGLQFLFEYFSETQRNKGNFPGRFSGRQFSNSRSEMNVSTLELGDSALYLCASSLAGREAGYTFGSGTRLTVV.

The chain carries TRBV19 and TRBJ1-1; D unclear. CDR1 is LNHDA, CDR2 SQIVND, per germline (reference sequence). V shed 4 bases and J shed 0 bases, with 15 bases lying between them. This CDR3 spans 16 amino acids. CDR3 amino acids: CASSKFGTQMNTEAFF. Written as DNA, the CDR3 is TGTGCCAGTAGTAAGTTCGGCACCCAAATGAACACTGAAGCTTTCTTT.